Listed below are T cell receptor beta chains from one sample, sequenced in a study of regulatory T cells in long-lasting Graves disease. One entry per CDR3 protein, called by TCRdb with MiXCR from the multiplex PCR reads. The sample carries 600,000 to 800,000 distinct CDR3 sequences, around 30% recorded once. The sample here was peripheral blood mononuclear cells (PBMCs), taken when the disease was refractory, from a patient treated with antithyroid drugs. These receptors all stem from a female donor with Graves disease. CDR3s include the opening cysteine and the closing phenylalanine or tryptophan. The order of the fields is V gene, clone size, J gene, D gene, CDR3 protein, CDR3 DNA. The D gene is left open where the match is weak. Clone sizes are given selectively: once, few, many, or a class where the clone is expanded.

>TRBV20-1|.|TRBJ2-7|TRBD1
CSARGRGTASYEQYF
TGCAGTGCTAGAGGAAGGGGGACAGCTTCCTACGAGCAGTACTTC
>TRBV2|few|TRBJ2-7|.
CASRRIDGDSYEQYF
TGTGCCAGCCGGAGAATTGACGGAGACTCCTACGAGCAGTACTTC
>TRBV12-3/TRBV12-4|many|TRBJ2-7|TRBD1
CASSSEGQGHEQYF
TGTGCCAGCAGTTCAGAGGGACAGGGCCACGAGCAGTACTTC
>TRBV19|.|TRBJ1-2|TRBD1
CASSMDRDRHGYTF
TGTGCCAGTAGTATGGACCGGGACAGGCATGGCTACACCTTC
>TRBV20-1|once|TRBJ2-1|TRBD2
CSARALAGVNNEQFF
TGCAGTGCTAGAGCACTAGCGGGAGTAAACAATGAGCAGTTCTTC
>TRBV20-1|.|TRBJ2-7|TRBD2
CSAGAGGWNEQYF
TGCAGTGCTGGAGCGGGAGGTTGGAACGAGCAGTACTTC
>TRBV3-1|.|TRBJ2-5|TRBD2
CASSQTSPTVETQYF
TGTGCCAGCAGCCAGACTAGCCCTACGGTGGAGACCCAGTACTTC
>TRBV11-3|.|TRBJ1-1|.
CASSAPGTQNTEAFF
TGTGCCAGCAGCGCTCCCGGGACACAGAACACTGAAGCTTTCTTT
>TRBV27|many|TRBJ2-4|.
CASSPIYRGAKNIQYF
TGTGCCAGCAGCCCGATTTATAGGGGGGCCAAAAACATTCAGTACTTC
>TRBV12-3/TRBV12-4|many|TRBJ1-2|.
CASSNTDTGYTF
TGTGCCAGCAGTAACACAGATACAGGCTACACCTTC
>TRBV27|few|TRBJ1-3|.
CASSSTGSYSGNTIYF
TGTGCCAGCAGTTCAACCGGGTCTTACTCTGGAAACACCATATATTTT
>TRBV29-1|many|TRBJ2-7|TRBD1
CSVESHGTEANYEQYF
TGCAGCGTTGAGTCTCACGGGACAGAAGCCAACTACGAGCAGTACTTC
>TRBV28|many|TRBJ1-2|TRBD1
CASSQLTGGDGYTF
TGTGCCAGCAGTCAACTGACAGGGGGCGATGGCTACACCTTC
>TRBV6-1|many|TRBJ1-2|TRBD1
CASTQYGTVWSGYTF
TGTGCCAGCACCCAGTACGGGACAGTATGGAGTGGCTACACCTTC
>TRBV15|.|TRBJ2-7|TRBD1
CATSRGSTGGMIYEQYF
TGTGCCACCAGCAGAGGAAGCACAGGGGGCATGATCTACGAGCAGTACTTC
>TRBV29-1|few|TRBJ1-2|TRBD1
CSVILQGELTNYGYTF
TGCAGCGTGATCTTACAGGGGGAGCTTACTAACTATGGCTACACCTTC
>TRBV12-3/TRBV12-4|.|TRBJ2-2|TRBD1
CASNGQGAWELFF
TGTGCCAGCAACGGACAGGGGGCGTGGGAGCTGTTTTTT
>TRBV3-1|.|TRBJ2-2|TRBD1
CASSQTRTGNTGELFF
TGTGCCAGCAGCCAAACAAGGACAGGGAACACCGGGGAGCTGTTTTTT